Below are 9 T cell receptor beta chains sequenced from a single sample in a study of T cell responses to AZD1222 COVID-19 vaccine. TCRdb's table, derived via immunoSEQ multiplex PCR, lists solely in-frame clones and lacks some. Of 90,000 to 150,000 clones listed, roughly 90% are singletons. The specimen was peripheral blood, collected 28 days after the second AZD1222 dose. These receptors were taken from an adult who received the AZD1222 COVID-19 vaccine.

The V and J genes are TRBV7-6 and TRBJ2-1; D is unclear. Per germline, CDR1 SGHVS and CDR2 FNYEAQ. V lost 1 base, J lost 5 bases, and 6 bases lay in between. The CDR3 extends over 13 amino acids. CDR3 protein: CASSLGNDNEQFF. The CDR3 DNA is TGTGCCAGCAGCTTAGGCAACGACAATGAGCAGTTCTTC.

This clone was observed a handful of times. The chain is built from TRBV4-1 and TRBJ1-5; D gene ambiguous. This CDR3 has 16 amino acids. Germline V CDR1 and CDR2: MGHRA, YSYEKL. Trimming shortened V by 0 bases and J by 0 bases, and 9 bases separated the two germline ends. CDR3 protein: CASSQEVNLSNQPQHF. The CDR3 bases are TGCGCCAGCAGCCAAGAGGTCAATCTTAGCAATCAGCCCCAGCATTTT.

J is TRBJ2-1 and V is TRBV5-1; 8 bases align to TRBD2. The CDR3 is made up of 15 amino acids. Looked up from germline, CDR1 is SGHRS and CDR2 is YFSETQ. The V and J ends lost 0 bases and 6 bases, in that order; junction bases with no gene match: 5. CDR3: CASSLDRAGVNEQFF. The CDR3 DNA follows: TGCGCCAGCAGCTTGGATAGAGCGGGAGTCAATGAGCAGTTCTTC.

The rearrangement joins TRBV7-9 to TRBJ2-5; 7 bases are shared with TRBD2. CDR3 length: 16 residues. CDR1 is SEHNR and CDR2 is FQNEAQ in the germline V gene (reference sequence). V dropped 7 bases and J dropped 4; count of bases not matched to a gene: 15. The CDR3 region is CASTKGAREFPETQYF. In nucleotides, the CDR3 is TGTGCCAGCACCAAAGGGGCGCGGGAGTTTCCAGAGACCCAGTACTTC.

The chain joins TRBV7-8 to TRBJ1-5, with a tentative D call TRBD1 (5 bases). Germline CDR1 reads SGHVS; CDR2 reads FQNEAQ. V dropped 0 bases and J dropped 3 bases, with 12 bases sitting between them. This CDR3 is built from 16 residues. CDR3 nucleotide sequence: TGTGCCAGCAGCTTAGCGCGGCAGGGACTCAATCAGCCCCAGCATTTT. Protein product: CASSLARQGLNQPQHF.

This rearrangement joins TRBV9 to TRBJ2-2; possible D gene TRBD2, 5 bases. Trimming took 4 bases from V and 2 from J, leaving 18 bases between them. Per the germline V gene, CDR1 is SGDLS and CDR2 is YYNGEE. The CDR3 has 17 amino acids. In DNA form, the CDR3 reads TGTGCCAGCAGCCCCCGAGGGCGGCGCGACAACACCGGGGAGCTGTTTTTT. It is translated as CASSPRGRRDNTGELFF.

The chain links TRBV9 to TRBJ1-2; 7 bases are shared with TRBD1. Germline V gene lookup returns CDR1 SGDLS and CDR2 YYNGEE. Trimming cost V 4 bases and J 1 base; bases outside gene matches: 13. CDR3 length: 17 residues. The CDR3 protein is CASSPSQGGALNYGYTF. CDR3 coding DNA: TGTGCCAGCAGCCCCAGCCAGGGGGGTGCACTTAACTATGGCTACACCTTC.

The V gene is TRBV28, the J gene TRBJ1-4; TRBD1 matches 9 bases. Germline V gene sequence: CDR1 MDHEN, CDR2 SYDVKM. The CDR3 is 17 amino acids. J lost 10 bases, V lost 4 bases, and 16 bases had no gene match. In nucleotides, the CDR3 is TGTGCCAGCAGTTCACAGGTACCGGGACAGGGAATCGTAAAACTGTTTTTT. This encodes CASSSQVPGQGIVKLFF.

The sample holds one count of this clone. The rearrangement links TRBV4-1 to TRBJ1-1; 7 positions match TRBD1. The junction had 12 bases not matched to a gene; V was cut back by 3 bases and J by 5 bases. This CDR3 is 16 amino acids long. CDR1 and CDR2 (germline): MGHRA, YSYEKL. CDR3 DNA sequence: TGCGCCAGCAGCCAGCAACCAGGGACAGCGAGAACTGAAGCTTTCTTT. Translated: CASSQQPGTARTEAFF.